Below, 20 T cell receptor beta chains from the same sample are listed, as sequenced in a study of T-cell memory formation after mild COVID-19. TCRdb processed the 5' RACE reads anew with MiXCR; each CDR3 protein has one entry. Of under 550,000 distinct CDR3 sequences listed, about 20% are singletons. Sequencing was performed on PBMCs or a T cell subset sorted from them (not recorded which). The receptors were gathered from an adult woman who had mild COVID-19 (a few samples of this study predate the infection). Cell type and time point are not known.

This sequence joins TRBV20-1 and TRBJ2-1; TRBD2 matches at 13 bases. Germline V gene lookup returns CDR1 DFQATT and CDR2 SNEGSKA (reference sequence). The CDR3 totals 17 residues. J gave up 1 base and V 4 bases, and 7 bases lay outside the gene matches. The DNA of the CDR3 is TGCAGTGCTATGGGACTAGCGGGAATGAAGTCCTACAATGAGCAGTTCTTC. Translating it yields CSAMGLAGMKSYNEQFF.

V is TRBV4-1 and J is TRBJ1-2, with 10 bases aligning to TRBD1. Germline CDR1 and CDR2: MGHRA and YSYEKL. The CDR3 extends over 22 amino acids. J gave up 7 bases and V 3 bases, and 29 bases lay outside the gene matches. The CDR3 protein is CASSHTIVGDRGPNYAGPGYTF. CDR3 coding DNA: TGCGCCAGCAGCCACACGATAGTGGGGGACAGGGGACCTAACTATGCCGGACCTGGCTACACCTTC.

The chain couples TRBV5-1 to TRBJ2-7; D perhaps matches TRBD2 (6 bases). The CDR3 spans 15 residues. Germline CDR1 and CDR2: SGHRS and YFSETQ. The V end lost 1 base, the J end lost 2 bases, and 13 bases lay between the germline ends. The CDR3 spells CASSLSAGTTYEQYF. DNA of the CDR3: TGCGCCAGCAGCTTGTCCGCGGGGACCACCTACGAGCAGTACTTC.

The table lists this clonotype with many counts. The chain combines TRBV5-5 with TRBJ2-1; 9 positions match TRBD1. From germline, CDR1 is SGHKS and CDR2 YYEKEE (reference sequence). V lost 0 bases and J lost 7; bases outside the gene matches: 2. This CDR3 is 14 amino acids long. The CDR3 region is CASSLDRGLNEQFF. CDR3 bases: TGTGCCAGCAGCTTGGACAGGGGGCTGAATGAGCAGTTCTTC. The variable domain in full, completed from reference TRBV5-5 and TRBJ2-1, reads DAGVTQSPTHLIKTRGQQVTLRCSPISGHKSVSWYQQVLGQGPQFIFQYYEKEERGRGNFPDRFSARQFPNYSSELNVNALLLGDSALYLCASSLDRGLNEQFFGPGTRLTVL.

There are a few counts of this clonotype. V and J are TRBV12-5 and TRBJ2-1; D possibly matches TRBD1 or TRBD2 (5 bases each). CDR1 is LGHNT and CDR2 is FRNRAP in the germline V gene. The CDR3 runs 15 residues. Trimming took 5 bases from V and 9 from J, leaving 20 bases between them. The CDR3, as DNA: TGTGCTAGTGGTCCCCCCCCCGGGACCTTAGGTGAGCAGTTCTTC. The encoded protein is CASGPPPGTLGEQFF.

This clonotype was counted only a few times. The chain links TRBV12-3 or TRBV12-4 to TRBJ2-7, with 9 bases that match TRBD2. The CDR3 has 14 amino acids. V lost 6 bases and J lost 3; bases outside the gene matches: 6. CDR3 sequence (DNA): TGTGCCAGCAGCCTTAGCGGGAGTATCTACGAGCAGTACTTC. As protein: CASSLSGSIYEQYF.

The chain couples TRBV9 to TRBJ2-2, with TRBD2 matching over 7 bases. CDR1 SGDLS and CDR2 YYNGEE come from the germline V gene. The CDR3 is 16 amino acids. Trimming cost V 1 base and J 6 bases; bases outside gene matches: 9. CDR3 region: CASSVISAGVPGELFF. The CDR3 DNA follows: TGTGCCAGCAGCGTAATTTCGGCGGGAGTGCCCGGGGAGCTGTTTTTT.

The chain recombines TRBV29-1 with TRBJ2-1; D not certain. Trimming left V 1 base short and J 8 bases short, with 12 bases between. Germline CDR1 and CDR2: SQVTM and ANQGSEA. The CDR3 spans 13 residues. CDR3 sequence reads: CSVEASRAHEQFF. CDR3 bases: TGCAGCGTTGAAGCAAGTAGGGCGCATGAGCAGTTCTTC.

This chain links TRBV5-1 with TRBJ2-7; the D gene is possibly TRBD1 (6 bases). V lost 7 bases and J lost 5, with 19 bases in between. Germline-derived CDR1 and CDR2 are SGHRS and YFSETQ. CDR3 length: 14 amino acids. CDR3 region: CASWPGQKSDEQYF. The CDR3 DNA reads as TGCGCCAGCTGGCCTGGACAGAAAAGCGACGAGCAGTACTTC.

This clonotype showed up just a few times. This chain links TRBV5-1 with TRBJ1-5, with no clear D. The V and J ends lost 4 bases and 2 bases respectively, with 13 bases between them. The CDR3 has 15 residues. Germline V gene lookup returns CDR1 SGHRS and CDR2 YFSETQ. The DNA for the CDR3 is TGCGCCAGCAGCAGGGATTCGCGGGGCAATCAGCCCCAGCATTTT. Its translation is CASSRDSRGNQPQHF.

Comment on this clonotype: A clone one base away is much larger, so this may be a read error. The chain joins TRBV7-8 to TRBJ2-1; 11 bases match TRBD2. The CDR3 spans 16 residues. The germline V gene encodes CDR1 SGHVS and CDR2 FQNEAQ. DNA of the CDR3: TGTGCCAGCAGCTTAGTTAGCGGGAGGGCCCTCAATCAGCAGTTCTTC. It specifies CASSLVSGRALNQQFF.

This clonotype was seen more than once but under ten times. The CDR3 here is CASSLDVGTRETQYF. In DNA form, the CDR3 reads TGTGCCAGCAGCTTGGACGTGGGAACCCGGGAGACCCAGTACTTC. This rearrangement joins TRBV5-5 to TRBJ2-5; D remains unclear. The CDR3 has 15 residues. CDR1 and CDR2 (germline): SGHKS, YYEKEE (reference sequence). Between the trimmed V and J ends, which lost 0 bases and 5 bases, there was a span of 14 bases.

This clonotype was observed a handful of times. V gene TRBV11-2 combines with J gene TRBJ2-3, with 9 bases identical to TRBD1. The junction had 10 bases not matched to a gene; V was cut back by 2 bases and J by 4 bases. This CDR3 contains 17 residues. Germline lookup yields CDR1 SGHAT and CDR2 FQNNGV. The CDR3 region has the DNA TGTGCCAGCAGCTTATTCCTCCCGGGACAGGGATCAGATACGCAGTATTTT. Its protein product is CASSLFLPGQGSDTQYF.

This clonotype was seen repeatedly, ten times or more. This chain uses TRBV7-2 with TRBJ2-3, with unresolved D. Trimming removed 3 bases at V and 2 bases at J, with 3 bases between. This CDR3 has 12 residues. CDR1 is SGHTA and CDR2 is FQGNSA in the germline V gene. CDR3 in amino acids: CASSFFTDTQYF. The CDR3 DNA is TGTGCCAGCAGCTTTTTCACAGATACGCAGTATTTT.

This clonotype was found many times. The chain employs TRBV5-1 and TRBJ2-3; 10 bases align to TRBD2. Unmatched junction bases numbered 14, after V lost 5 bases and J lost 2 bases. The germline V gene has CDR1 SGHRS and CDR2 YFSETQ. The CDR3 runs to 18 residues. The CDR3 DNA sequence: TGCGCCAGCAGACAGAGGGCTAGCGGGAGCGGCTACACAGATACGCAGTATTTT. It translates to CASRQRASGSGYTDTQYF.

The CDR3: CASSLGTFGTVYNSPLHF. CDR3 in DNA: TGTGCCAGCAGCTTGGGGACGTTTGGGACAGTTTATAATTCACCCCTCCACTTT. The genes are TRBV7-2 and TRBJ1-6; 7 bases fit TRBD1. Germline CDR1 is SGHTA and CDR2 is FQGNSA. The CDR3 consists of 18 residues. The J segment lost 4 bases and the V segment lost 3 bases, leaving 12 bases of the junction unmatched.

This clonotype has only a few counts. The chain couples TRBV12-3 or TRBV12-4 to TRBJ2-1; D perhaps matches TRBD2 (6 bases). The CDR3 runs 13 residues. The V end was cut by 5 bases, the J end by 6 bases, with 11 bases between. The CDR3 loop reads CASSEGLSNEQFF. The CDR3 coding sequence is TGTGCCAGCAGTGAGGGACTTTCCAATGAGCAGTTCTTC.

The rearrangement uses TRBV7-6 and TRBJ2-5, with unresolved D. The CDR3 is 17 residues long. Trimming removed 1 base from V and 2 bases from J, with 17 bases in between. CDR1 is SGHVS, CDR2 FNYEAQ, per germline. In DNA form, the CDR3 reads TGTGCCAGCAGCTTAGTGGTCACCCCGCGGCCTCAAGAGACCCAGTACTTC. Translated, it gives CASSLVVTPRPQETQYF.

V is TRBV29-1 and J is TRBJ2-3; D perhaps matches TRBD2 (5 bases). The CDR3 runs to 12 residues. Germline lookup yields CDR1 SQVTM and CDR2 ANQGSEA. Trimming took off 3 bases at V and 4 bases at J, with 8 bases between the two ends. This CDR3 reads CSVERVPDTQYF. The CDR3 bases are TGCAGCGTTGAGAGGGTCCCAGATACGCAGTATTTT.

This clonotype occurred a few times. J is TRBJ2-1 and V is TRBV6-5, with D unclear. V gave up 0 bases and J gave up 4 bases, with 16 bases separating them. Germline lookup yields CDR1 MNHEY and CDR2 SVGAGI. This CDR3 spans 17 amino acids. This CDR3 is CASSYSGFQQSYNEQFF. CDR3 nucleotide sequence: TGTGCCAGCAGTTACTCAGGGTTTCAGCAGTCGTACAATGAGCAGTTCTTC.